The text below deals with one TCR beta chain. This entry comes from a study of blood T cell repertoires in COVID-19. Original processing notes: Amplification of reference gene primers provided the estimated nucleated cell counts. Generated by immunoSEQ multiplex PCR, the TCRdb table keeps only in-frame clones and is missing some. V and J calls and clone size come straight from that table; D and trimming were deduced from the DNA. The table records 250,000 to 300,000 clones, around 83% of them present only once. The V end was cut by 4 bases, the J end by 4 bases, with 12 bases between. Germline CDR1 is SGHNT and CDR2 is YYREEE (reference sequence). The CDR3 spans 15 residues.

Specimen: peripheral blood. This chain connects TRBV5-4 to TRBJ2-6; unclear D gene. The receptor's source is a man in his late teens or twenties with active or convalescent COVID-19. The chain's CDR3 is CASSPPGAGANVLTF. For the CDR3, the DNA is TGTGCCAGCAGCCCCCCAGGCGCGGGGGCCAACGTCCTGACTTTC.